This T cell receptor beta chain was found in a study of blood T cell repertoires in COVID-19. Generated by immunoSEQ multiplex PCR, the TCRdb table keeps only in-frame clones and is missing some. The sample holds some 160,000 clones, roughly 84% seen once. V lost 6 bases and J 3 bases, leaving 8 bases between the germline ends. The CDR3 spans 12 residues. Germline CDR1 is SGHAT and CDR2 is FQDESV (reference sequence). Sequences were obtained from PBMCs or T cells enriched from blood (not recorded which). The rearrangement uses TRBV11-1 and TRBJ1-1, with D hard to call. This receptor was taken from a woman aged 45 to 65 who had recovered from COVID-19. CDR3 sequence reads: CASSIEDTEAFF. Here the CDR3 DNA reads TGTGCCAGCAGTATCGAGGACACTGAAGCTTTCTTT.